The rows below give T cell receptor beta chains drawn from one sample of a study of post-analysis software for immune sequencing data. In TCRdb, the PCR reads were re-called with MiXCR into one record per CDR3 protein. The sample consists of under 900,000 distinct CDR3 sequences, about 50% of them appearing once. Source material: blood. These receptors were taken from a girl aged 5-17 years with multiple sclerosis. The CDR3 runs from the conserved cysteine through the conserved F or W. The order of the fields is J gene, D gene, clone size, V gene, CDR3 DNA, CDR3 protein. D genes are given only for firm matches. Only some rows state a clone size, as once, few, many or a class for expanded clones.

TRBJ2-1 | - | few | TRBV4-2 | TGTGCCAGCAGCCAAGAGAAAGTGGATGAGCAGTTCTTC | CASSQEKVDEQFF
TRBJ2-1 | TRBD2 | few | TRBV4-1 | TGCGCCAGCAGCCAAACAAGGCCCCTACTGCGACTAGCGAGCAATGAGCAGTTCTTC | CASSQTRPLLRLASNEQFF
TRBJ1-1 | - | - | TRBV12-3/TRBV12-4 | TGTGCCGGAAGGGGGAGGAGGACTGAAGCTTTCTTT | CAGRGRRTEAFF
TRBJ1-2 | - | - | TRBV29-1 | TGCAGCGTTGAAGGGTCGTGGGTCGGTACCGCCTATGGCTACACCTTC | CSVEGSWVGTAYGYTF
TRBJ1-1 | - | - | TRBV6-1 | TGTGCCAGCAGTGGATGGTCGGAGACTGAAGCTTTCTTT | CASSGWSETEAFF
TRBJ2-1 | - | - | TRBV6-2/TRBV6-3 | TGTGCCAGCAACGACAGGCGAACAATGAGTGAGCAGTTCTTC | CASNDRRTMSEQFF
TRBJ1-1 | - | few | TRBV5-1 | TGCGCCAGCAGCTTGGACGGACGGGGGCACACTGAAGCTTTCTTT | CASSLDGRGHTEAFF
TRBJ1-2 | - | - | TRBV7-2 | TGTGCCAGCAGCCCGGGCACTAGGGGCTACACCTTC | CASSPGTRGYTF
TRBJ2-5 | TRBD2 | once | TRBV20-1 | TGCAGTGCTAGAGACTCTAGCGGGGCTGAAGAGACCCAGTACTTC | CSARDSSGAEETQYF
TRBJ2-4 | - | few | TRBV20-1 | TGCAGTGCTAGATCAGGGATAGCCAAAAACATTCAGTACTTC | CSARSGIAKNIQYF
TRBJ1-2 | TRBD1 | once | TRBV20-1 | TGCAGGGGGGGACAGGGGTCATCGGACTATGGCTACACCTTC | CRGGQGSSDYGYTF
TRBJ2-5 | TRBD2 | - | TRBV5-1 | TGCGCCAGCGGGCGGGGGAGGTACCAAGAGACCCAGTACTTC | CASGRGRYQETQYF
TRBJ2-7 | - | - | TRBV4-1 | TGCGCCAGCAGCCAACCAGCCGGGACGGGGACCTACGAGCAGTACTTC | CASSQPAGTGTYEQYF
TRBJ2-5 | - | - | TRBV15 | TGTGCCACCAGCTGGAGGCGGGATGAGCAGTACTTC | CATSWRRDEQYF
TRBJ2-3 | TRBD2 | - | TRBV27 | TGTGCCAGCAGAGGACTAGCGTCTGATTGGGATACGCAGTATTTT | CASRGLASDWDTQYF
TRBJ2-2 | - | - | TRBV6-4 | TGTGCCAGCAGTGCGGGTCCCGGGGAGCTGTTTTTT | CASSAGPGELFF
TRBJ2-3 | TRBD1 | - | TRBV24-1 | TGTGCCACTAGCCCGACAGGGGCCACAGATACGCAGTATTTT | CATSPTGATDTQYF